These 30 T cell receptor beta chains came from one sample sequenced in a study of blood T cell repertoires in COVID-19. Only in-frame clones appear in the TCRdb table, and some are missing; sequencing was by immunoSEQ multiplex PCR. Here the sample spans 130,000 to 150,000 clones, roughly 79% being singletons. Material for sequencing was peripheral blood. These receptors originate from a human donor with acute or convalescent COVID-19. The donor label of this sample is uncertain.

The V call is TRBV10-1, the J call TRBJ2-5, with D perhaps TRBD2 (6 bases). Germline V CDR1 and CDR2: WNHNN, SYGVQD (reference sequence). V lost 0 bases and J lost 2, with 13 bases in between. CDR3 length equals 16 residues. CDR3 sequence reads: CASSESSGLGQETQYF. The CDR3 nucleotides are TGCGCCAGCAGTGAGTCTTCGGGACTGGGGCAAGAGACCCAGTACTTC.

This rearrangement joins TRBV7-2 to TRBJ1-1; no clear D. The V gene's germline CDR1 is SGHTA and CDR2 FQGNSA. Trimming stripped 3 bases from V and 4 bases from J, with 12 bases between. This CDR3 contains 14 residues. CDR3 nucleotide sequence: TGTGCCAGCAGCTTCGGAGGGCGCGGCACTGAAGCTTTCTTT. It specifies CASSFGGRGTEAFF.

This clone was observed a few times. This rearrangement joins TRBV19 to TRBJ1-2; TRBD1 might be the D (6 bases). V lost 4 bases and J 0 bases, leaving 18 bases between the germline ends. Germline V gene sequence: CDR1 LNHDA, CDR2 SQIVND (reference sequence). The CDR3 totals 17 residues. DNA for the CDR3: TGTGCCAGTAGTAAGGGGATGTATGCAGGGGCTAACTATGGCTACACCTTC. Protein product: CASSKGMYAGANYGYTF. Using reference TRBV19 and TRBJ1-2 for the parts outside the CDR3, the full variable domain is DGGITQSPKYLFRKEGQNVTLSCEQNLNHDAMYWYRQDPGQGLRLIYYSQIVNDFQKGDIAEGYSVSREKKESFPLTVTSAQKNPTAFYLCASSKGMYAGANYGYTFGSGTRLTVV.

The chain has TRBV5-1 and TRBJ1-1, with TRBD1 matching 7 bases. This CDR3 comprises 16 residues. J gave up 0 bases and V 0 bases, and 5 bases lay outside the gene matches. Per the germline V gene, CDR1 is SGHRS and CDR2 is YFSETQ. The CDR3 DNA is TGCGCCAGCAGCTTGGTTGGGACAGCAATGAACACTGAAGCTTTCTTT. Its translation: CASSLVGTAMNTEAFF.

CDR3 loop: CASSINRERNYGYTF. In DNA, the CDR3 is TGTGCCAGCAGCATAAACCGGGAACGGAACTATGGCTACACCTTC. This chain joins TRBV6-5 and TRBJ1-2; D gene ambiguous. Between the trimmed V and J ends, which lost 6 bases and 2 bases, there was a span of 16 bases. Germline CDR1 reads MNHEY; CDR2 reads SVGAGI. The CDR3 sequence is 15 residues long.

The J gene is TRBJ1-3, the V gene TRBV5-1, with D perhaps matching TRBD1 (5 bases). Germline lookup yields CDR1 SGHRS and CDR2 YFSETQ. The CDR3 covers 18 residues. V lost 4 bases and J 0 bases, leaving 20 bases between the germline ends. This CDR3 reads CASSPGHLTPSSGNTIYF. The CDR3 DNA is TGCGCCAGCAGCCCCGGACACCTAACTCCGAGCTCTGGAAACACCATATATTTT. The full variable domain, in which reference TRBV5-1 and TRBJ1-3 provide the parts outside the CDR3, is KAGVTQTPRYLIKTRGQQVTLSCSPISGHRSVSWYQQTPGQGLQFLFEYFSETQRNKGNFPGRFSGRQFSNSRSEMNVSTLELGDSALYLCASSPGHLTPSSGNTIYFGEGSWLTVV.

The CDR3 nucleotides read TGTGCCAGCAGGCCTCAGGGAAGAGGTGAAGCTTTCTTT. Its protein product is CASRPQGRGEAFF. This rearrangement joins TRBV27 to TRBJ1-1; maybe TRBD1 (5 bases). The CDR3 contains 13 residues. V shed 6 bases and J shed 7 bases, with 15 bases lying between them. Germline V gene data show CDR1 as MNHEY and CDR2 as SMNVEV (reference sequence).

The genes are TRBV5-8 and TRBJ2-1, with no clear D. The CDR3 runs 15 residues. CDR1 is SGHTS, CDR2 YDEGEE, per germline. Trimming pared 0 bases from V and 1 base from J, leaving 8 bases between. CDR3 loop: CASSLARLSYNEQFF. CDR3 DNA: TGTGCCAGCAGCTTGGCACGGTTGTCCTACAATGAGCAGTTCTTC.

V and J are TRBV10-1 and TRBJ1-1; TRBD1 agrees at 9 bases. J lost 4 bases, V lost 5 bases, and 11 bases had no gene match. This CDR3 contains 16 residues. Germline CDR1 reads WNHNN; CDR2 reads SYGVQD (reference sequence). The CDR3 is CASSTQQGALGTEAFF. CDR3 bases: TGCGCCAGCAGTACTCAACAGGGGGCCTTGGGCACTGAAGCTTTCTTT.

This chain connects TRBV27 to TRBJ1-1; D might be TRBD1 (5 bases). This CDR3 comprises 15 residues. Germline V CDR1 and CDR2: MNHEY, SMNVEV (reference sequence). V was shortened by 3 bases and J by 4 bases, with 15 bases between the two germline ends. This CDR3 reads CASSFGGYLITEAFF. DNA for the CDR3: TGTGCCAGCAGTTTCGGGGGGTACTTGATCACTGAAGCTTTCTTT.

This clone showed up just once. The J gene is TRBJ2-7, the V gene TRBV6-5; weak D call: TRBD2 (5 bases). V lost 8 bases, J lost 0 bases, and 14 bases lay in between. CDR1 and CDR2 (germline): MNHEY, SVGAGI. The CDR3 totals 14 residues. The CDR3 nucleotides read TGTGCCAGCCGAGAATGGGAGAGCTCCTACGAGCAGTACGTC. Residues: CASREWESSYEQYV.

The chain links TRBV28 to TRBJ1-1; D is unresolved. The CDR3 is made up of 13 amino acids. Trimming shortened V by 6 bases and J by 4 bases, and 12 bases separated the two germline ends. Per germline, CDR1 MDHEN and CDR2 SYDVKM. The CDR3 spells CASSPYESTEAFF. The CDR3 DNA sequence: TGTGCCAGCAGCCCTTACGAGAGCACTGAAGCTTTCTTT.

This clone came up a few times. This sequence joins TRBV18 and TRBJ1-5; D may be TRBD1 (5 bases). This CDR3 has 14 residues. The germline gives CDR1 KGHSH, CDR2 LQKENI. With 5 bases removed from V and 4 bases from J, the gap between germline ends came to 12 bases. The CDR3 loop reads CASSTFGGNQPQHF. The CDR3 nucleotides read TGTGCCAGCTCAACTTTCGGGGGAAATCAGCCCCAGCATTTT.

V usage is TRBV7-2 and J usage is TRBJ2-1; possibly TRBD2 for D (7 bases). The CDR3 extends over 17 amino acids. The germline CDR1 and CDR2 sequences are SGHTA and FQGNSA. With 1 base removed from V and 2 bases from J, the gap between germline ends came to 15 bases. CDR3 residues: CASSLGWAGAPYNEQFF. The CDR3 DNA sequence: TGTGCCAGCAGCTTAGGCTGGGCGGGGGCACCCTACAATGAGCAGTTCTTC. Using reference TRBV7-2 and TRBJ2-1 for the parts outside the CDR3, the full variable domain is GAGVSQSPSNKVTEKGKDVELRCDPISGHTALYWYRQSLGQGLEFLIYFQGNSAPDKSGLPSDRFSAERTGGSVSTLTIQRTQQEDSAVYLCASSLGWAGAPYNEQFFGPGTRLTVL.

V and J are TRBV12-3 or TRBV12-4 and TRBJ2-5; D perhaps matches TRBD1 (7 bases). V lost 9 bases, J lost 5 bases, and 16 bases lay in between. This CDR3 has 13 residues. DNA of the CDR3: TGTGCCAGTCGGGCAGGGGGGTCGGAGACCCAGTACTTC. Amino acids: CASRAGGSETQYF.

This rearrangement joins TRBV10-1 to TRBJ2-1; 10 bases are a match to TRBD2. The V segment lost 5 bases and the J segment 10 bases; nucleotides outside the gene matches: 11. Per germline, CDR1 WNHNN and CDR2 SYGVQD (reference sequence). The CDR3 consists of 15 residues. The CDR3 is CASSHLSGGAYEQFF. CDR3 sequence (DNA): TGCGCCAGCAGTCACCTAAGCGGGGGGGCTTACGAGCAGTTCTTC.

The chain links TRBV7-2 to TRBJ2-6; D is perhaps TRBD2 (6 bases). The CDR3 totals 14 residues. From germline, CDR1 is SGHTA and CDR2 FQGNSA. The ends were cut back, 6 bases at V and 1 base at J, with 7 bases in the middle. The CDR3 region is CASSRGSGANVLTF. The CDR3 nucleotides are TGTGCCAGCAGTCGGGGGTCTGGGGCCAACGTCCTGACTTTC.

This clone was seen a few times. The rearrangement joins TRBV6-5 to TRBJ1-2; D is possibly TRBD1 (6 bases). The germline V gene encodes CDR1 MNHEY and CDR2 SVGAGI. Trimming took off 8 bases at V and 4 bases at J, with 20 bases between the two ends. This CDR3 contains 15 residues. DNA for the CDR3: TGTGCCAGCCGATTAGAACAGGGTCACCTCTATGGCTACACCTTC. Protein product: CASRLEQGHLYGYTF.

The chain joins TRBV10-3 to TRBJ1-1, with unresolved D. V lost 4 bases to trimming and J lost 2 bases, with 14 bases between them. Germline assignment: CDR1 ENHRY and CDR2 SYGVKD. The CDR3 loop spans 15 amino acids. The CDR3: CAISVSGESNTEAFF. CDR3 DNA sequence: TGTGCCATCAGTGTTTCCGGAGAATCTAACACTGAAGCTTTCTTT.

This chain joins TRBV5-4 and TRBJ2-6; perhaps TRBD2 as D (5 bases). Trimming removed 4 bases from V and 4 bases from J, with 15 bases in between. This CDR3 is built from 16 residues. Germline lookup yields CDR1 SGHNT and CDR2 YYREEE (reference sequence). DNA of the CDR3: TGTGCCAGCAGCCCGGAGCGGTCTTGGGGGGCCAACGTCCTGACTTTC. Encoded protein: CASSPERSWGANVLTF.

The rearrangement links TRBV28 to TRBJ1-2; 7 bases line up with TRBD1. The CDR3 has 14 residues. J was trimmed by 13 bases and V by 4 bases; bases with no gene match: 15. Looked up from germline, CDR1 is MDHEN and CDR2 is SYDVKM. The CDR3 is CASSSGGRGTYFTF. The CDR3 nucleotides are TGTGCCAGCAGTTCAGGGGGAAGAGGGACTTATTTCACCTTC.

Only one count was recorded for this clone. This chain links TRBV3-1 (or the pseudogene TRBV3-2) with TRBJ1-6; 8 bases match TRBD1. Trimming took 4 bases from V and 3 from J; bases not matched to a gene: 2. The CDR3 is 15 amino acids. CDR1 and CDR2 from the germline V gene are LGHDT and YNNKEL (reference sequence). CDR3 coding DNA: TGTGCCAGCAGCCGGACAGGGTTCTATAATTCACCCCTCCACTTT. Residues: CASSRTGFYNSPLHF.

V and J are TRBV24-1 and TRBJ2-1, with TRBD1 identical over 11 bases. CDR1 is KGHDR and CDR2 is SFDVKD in the germline V gene. V lost 4 bases and J lost 5; bases outside the gene matches: 3. The CDR3 consists of 15 residues. CDR3 sequence (DNA): TGTGCCACCAGTGACCCGGGACAGGGGGACAATGAGCAGTTCTTC. Amino acid sequence: CATSDPGQGDNEQFF.

The chain is built from TRBV4-1 and TRBJ1-5, with 8 positions matching TRBD1. CDR1 and CDR2 (germline): MGHRA, YSYEKL. This CDR3 region has 16 residues. The trim removed 1 base at V and 4 bases at J, leaving 6 bases unmatched. The CDR3 DNA is TGCGCCAGCAGCCAAGCAGGGGGCTCTCGAAATCAGCCCCAGCATTTT. This encodes CASSQAGGSRNQPQHF.

This clone has a handful of counts. The chain employs TRBV7-3 and TRBJ2-2, with a weak D call TRBD1 (6 bases). Trimming cost V 4 bases and J 5 bases, with 17 bases left between them. The CDR3 covers 16 residues. CDR1 is SGHTA and CDR2 is FQGTGA in the germline V gene. The CDR3 DNA sequence: TGTGCCAGCAGCTCCCGGGGACCTACAGGGACCGGGGAGCTGTTTTTT. This translates into CASSSRGPTGTGELFF. Full variable domain (remainder filled in from reference TRBV7-3 and TRBJ2-2): GAGVSQTPSNKVTEKGKYVELRCDPISGHTALYWYRQSLGQGPEFLIYFQGTGAADDSGLPNDRFFAVRPEGSVSTLKIQRTERGDSAVYLCASSSRGPTGTGELFFGEGSRLTVL.

This clone was detected a few times. The chain joins TRBV2 to TRBJ1-1, with D possibly being TRBD1 (6 bases). CDR1 and CDR2 (germline): SNHLY, FYNNEI. V lost 7 bases, J lost 1 base, and 10 bases lay in between. This CDR3 has 13 residues. CDR3 residues: CASTPTGNTEAFF. CDR3 DNA: TGTGCCAGCACTCCGACAGGGAACACTGAAGCTTTCTTT.

The gene calls are TRBV6-5 and TRBJ1-2, with a possible D match to TRBD1 (5 bases). Germline V lookup: CDR1 MNHEY, CDR2 SVGAGI. The CDR3 is 16 amino acids. V was pared by 2 bases and J by 5 bases, with 18 bases between. CDR3 residues: CASSYRGLGETYGYTF. The CDR3 region has the DNA TGTGCCAGCAGTTACCGGGGGTTAGGGGAAACATATGGCTACACCTTC.

The chain joins TRBV14 to TRBJ1-2; no firm D call. V lost 6 bases and J lost 4, with 12 bases in between. The CDR3 contains 13 residues. Germline assignment: CDR1 SGHDN and CDR2 FVKESK. The CDR3 reads CASSLRSTYGYTF. CDR3 nucleotide sequence: TGTGCCAGCAGTCTCCGGAGCACCTATGGCTACACCTTC.

The chain uses TRBV19 and TRBJ2-3, with 7 bases matching TRBD2. Per the germline V gene, CDR1 is LNHDA and CDR2 is SQIVND (reference sequence). The CDR3 totals 15 residues. With V trimmed by 3 bases and J by 2 bases, 5 bases remained unmatched. The CDR3 reads CASSILAVVTDTQYF. CDR3 sequence (DNA): TGTGCCAGTAGTATTCTAGCGGTTGTCACAGATACGCAGTATTTT.

The chain uses TRBV5-6 and TRBJ2-1, with D possibly matching TRBD2 (6 bases). The V end lost 4 bases, the J end lost 4 bases, and 12 bases lay between the germline ends. The CDR3 length is 14 residues. CDR1 SGHDT and CDR2 YYEEEE come from the germline V gene. CDR3 loop: CASSPRGSYNEQFF. CDR3 DNA: TGTGCCAGCAGCCCCCGGGGGTCATACAATGAGCAGTTCTTC.